This is a list of T cell receptor beta chains from one sample in a study of blood T cells in healthy people across ages. MiXCR, run by TCRdb on the 5' RACE reads, gives a single entry per CDR3 protein. Among 1.5 million to 2 million distinct CDR3 sequences, roughly 30% were seen once, and the ten largest hold around 7.7%. The sample consisted of blood. These receptors came from a woman aged 25 to 39 in good health. Each CDR3 is given with its conserved first and last residue. Each record gives: D gene, J gene, clone size, V gene, CDR3 protein, CDR3 DNA. The D gene is left open where the match is weak. The size entry is marked missing in some rows and otherwise reads once, few, many or a size class.

TRBD1,TRBJ1-2,few,TRBV15,CATRSPGQGYYGYTF,TGTGCCACCAGAAGTCCGGGACAGGGTTACTATGGCTACACCTTC
NA,TRBJ1-5,NA,TRBV2,CASMPGTGTSQPQHF,TGTGCCAGCATGCCCGGGACGGGGACAAGTCAGCCCCAGCATTTT
NA,TRBJ1-4,NA,TRBV7-8,CASSLVGSTTNEKLFF,TGTGCCAGCAGCTTAGTGGGCAGCACAACTAATGAAAAACTGTTTTTT
NA,TRBJ2-3,NA,TRBV5-1,CASSAGSLADTQYF,TGCGCCAGCAGCGCAGGCTCCCTAGCAGATACGCAGTATTTT
NA,TRBJ2-5,NA,TRBV11-2,CASSYTNTTPKQYF,TGTGCCAGCAGCTATACGAATACAACTCCTAAGCAGTACTTC
NA,TRBJ1-1,NA,TRBV6-6,CASTSRTTEAFF,TGTGCCAGCACCTCTCGGACCACTGAAGCTTTCTTT
NA,TRBJ2-2,few,TRBV20-1,CSALGPNTGELFF,TGCAGTGCCTTGGGACCAAACACCGGGGAGCTGTTTTTT
NA,TRBJ2-5,NA,TRBV10-2,CASSELAEQYF,TGCGCCAGCAGTGAGTTAGCTGAGCAGTACTTC
TRBD1,TRBJ1-1,NA,TRBV6-2/TRBV6-3,CASSYPPRYATGQGVIMNTETFF,TGTGCCAGCAGTTACCCTCCTAGATACGCCACGGGACAGGGGGTCATCATGAACACTGAAACTTTCTTT
TRBD1,TRBJ2-3,NA,TRBV7-9,CASSSTGQVITDTQYF,TGTGCCAGCAGCTCGACGGGACAGGTGATCACAGATACGCAGTATTTT
NA,TRBJ2-7,few,TRBV12-3/TRBV12-4,CASSSLGMAIYEQYF,TGTGCCAGCAGTTCCCTCGGGATGGCGATCTACGAGCAGTACTTC
TRBD1,TRBJ2-1,NA,TRBV30,CAWKDGGTGSYGEQFF,TGTGCCTGGAAGGATGGGGGGACAGGGTCGTACGGTGAGCAGTTCTTC